This T cell receptor beta chain is drawn from a study of CD8 T cells in Susac syndrome. Findings and caveats of the study: The study recognized that its TCR sequencing and HLA analysis covered a relatively small number of individuals.

From blood CD8+ and CD4+ T cells, the TCR beta chain was sequenced. Purification of the CD8+ and CD4+ T cells relied on negative isolation, and TEMRA cells underwent FACS enrichment. About this clonotype: Antigen unknown.

Reverse transcription of about 0.45 to 1 ug RNA used random hexamers. The immunoSEQ assay covered 54 Vbeta and 13 Jbeta segments for CDR3. A single record per CDR3 protein comes from TCRdb applying MiXCR to the immunoSEQ multiplex PCR reads. The sample records roughly 200,000 distinct CDR3 sequences, about 94% being singletons. Germline CDR1 SGHVS, CDR2 FQNEAQ. CDR3 size: 14 residues. Germline trimming cut 5 bases from V and 2 bases from J; bases unmatched to any gene: 2. The receptor was isolated from a human donor with multiple sclerosis. This chain links TRBV7-8 with TRBJ2-7; 11 bases align to TRBD2. The sample consisted of CD4+ T cells from PBMCs. The CDR3 here is CASSILAGAYEQYF. As DNA, the CDR3 is TGTGCCAGCAGCATACTAGCGGGGGCCTACGAGCAGTACTTC.